Listed below are T cell receptor beta chains from one sample, sequenced in a study of cytotoxic CD8 clonotypes in ibrutinib-treated CLL. Profiled with immunoSEQ multiplex PCR; TCRdb holds only in-frame clones, not every one. The table records over 45,000 clones, 54% of them present only once. Source: PBMCs, taken at disease progression, from a patient treated with ibrutinib. These receptors came from a human donor with chronic lymphocytic leukemia. The CDR3 runs from the conserved cysteine through the conserved F or W. A D gene is named only where the DNA matches it firmly. Only some rows state a clone size, as once, few, many or a class for expanded clones.

J gene: TRBJ1-2
clone size: -
V gene: TRBV28
D gene: -
CDR3 protein: CASSLVNGGYTF
CDR3 DNA: TGTGCCAGCAGTTTGGTCAACGGGGGCTACACCTTC

J gene: TRBJ1-2
clone size: -
V gene: TRBV30
D gene: TRBD1
CDR3 protein: CAWSVRVTGVYGYTF
CDR3 DNA: TGTGCCTGGAGTGTAAGGGTGACAGGGGTCTATGGCTACACCTTC

J gene: TRBJ1-2
clone size: -
V gene: TRBV6-6
D gene: -
CDR3 protein: CASSSSRSGYTF
CDR3 DNA: TGTGCCAGCAGCTCCTCCCGGTCAGGCTACACCTTC

J gene: TRBJ2-3
clone size: -
V gene: TRBV28
D gene: TRBD2
CDR3 protein: CASVSGGFTDTQYF
CDR3 DNA: TGTGCCAGCGTTAGCGGGGGATTCACAGATACGCAGTATTTT

J gene: TRBJ2-1
clone size: -
V gene: TRBV27
D gene: TRBD1
CDR3 protein: CASARTGGVYEQFF
CDR3 DNA: TGTGCCAGCGCCCGGACAGGGGGGGTCTATGAGCAGTTCTTC

J gene: TRBJ2-7
clone size: -
V gene: TRBV11-2
D gene: TRBD2
CDR3 protein: CASSLDSSGRSYEQYF
CDR3 DNA: TGTGCCAGCAGCTTAGATTCGAGCGGGAGGTCGTACGAGCAGTACTTC

J gene: TRBJ2-3
clone size: few
V gene: TRBV27
D gene: -
CDR3 protein: CASSPHNTDTQYF
CDR3 DNA: TGTGCCAGCAGTCCCCACAACACAGATACGCAGTATTTT

J gene: TRBJ1-6
clone size: few
V gene: TRBV30
D gene: TRBD1
CDR3 protein: CAGDRDRDSPLHF
CDR3 DNA: TGTGCCGGAGACCGGGACAGGGATTCACCCCTCCACTTT

J gene: TRBJ2-2
clone size: medium-sized
V gene: TRBV7-9
D gene: TRBD1
CDR3 protein: CASSRPDRVGTGELFF
CDR3 DNA: TGCGCCAGCAGCCGCCCAGACAGGGTAGGGACCGGGGAGCTGTTTTTT

J gene: TRBJ2-7
clone size: few
V gene: TRBV7-9
D gene: -
CDR3 protein: CASSLGRGYEQYF
CDR3 DNA: TGTGCCAGCAGCTTAGGCCGGGGCTACGAGCAGTACTTC

J gene: TRBJ1-4
clone size: few
V gene: TRBV27
D gene: -
CDR3 protein: CASSIRQNEKLFF
CDR3 DNA: TGTGCCAGCAGTATTCGACAGAATGAAAAACTGTTTTTT

J gene: TRBJ2-7
clone size: -
V gene: TRBV5-4
D gene: -
CDR3 protein: CASSTDYRYEQYF
CDR3 DNA: TGTGCCAGCAGCACAGACTATCGCTACGAGCAGTACTTC

J gene: TRBJ2-2
clone size: -
V gene: TRBV4-3
D gene: -
CDR3 protein: CASSQFGRTGELFF
CDR3 DNA: TGCGCCAGCAGCCAATTTGGGAGAACCGGGGAGCTGTTTTTT

J gene: TRBJ2-7
clone size: -
V gene: TRBV7-2
D gene: -
CDR3 protein: CASSFDYEQYF
CDR3 DNA: TGTGCCAGCAGCTTCGACTACGAGCAGTACTTC

J gene: TRBJ2-2
clone size: few
V gene: TRBV5-1
D gene: -
CDR3 protein: CASSLGVLQTTGELFF
CDR3 DNA: TGCGCCAGCAGCTTGGGGGTCTTGCAGACGACCGGGGAGCTGTTTTTT

J gene: TRBJ2-1
clone size: -
V gene: TRBV13
D gene: TRBD2
CDR3 protein: CASSQQKGLAEYNEQFF
CDR3 DNA: TGTGCCAGCAGCCAACAAAAAGGACTAGCGGAATACAATGAGCAGTTCTTC

J gene: TRBJ2-1
clone size: -
V gene: TRBV6-5
D gene: TRBD1
CDR3 protein: CASSPPGTGGNEQFF
CDR3 DNA: TGTGCCAGCAGCCCCCCCGGGACAGGGGGCAATGAGCAGTTCTTC

J gene: TRBJ1-2
clone size: -
V gene: TRBV28
D gene: TRBD1
CDR3 protein: CASSWAPGQATNYGYTF
CDR3 DNA: TGTGCCAGCAGTTGGGCTCCGGGACAGGCCACTAACTATGGCTACACCTTC

J gene: TRBJ1-2
clone size: -
V gene: TRBV6-4
D gene: TRBD1
CDR3 protein: CASSESPTGNYGYTF
CDR3 DNA: TGTGCCAGCAGTGAATCCCCGACAGGGAACTATGGCTACACCTTC

J gene: TRBJ2-1
clone size: -
V gene: TRBV2
D gene: -
CDR3 protein: CASNDPAYNEQFF
CDR3 DNA: TGTGCCAGCAACGACCCGGCTTACAATGAGCAGTTCTTC

J gene: TRBJ2-1
clone size: few
V gene: TRBV30
D gene: TRBD2
CDR3 protein: CAWSAGGSYNEQFF
CDR3 DNA: TGTGCCTGGTCAGCGGGAGGTTCCTACAATGAGCAGTTCTTC

J gene: TRBJ1-1
clone size: few
V gene: TRBV19
D gene: -
CDR3 protein: CASSPRTEANEAFF
CDR3 DNA: TGTGCCAGTAGTCCGAGGACAGAAGCCAATGAAGCTTTCTTT

J gene: TRBJ1-2
clone size: -
V gene: TRBV30
D gene: -
CDR3 protein: CAWSPRPDSDYGYTF
CDR3 DNA: TGTGCCTGGAGTCCTAGACCGGACAGCGACTATGGCTACACCTTC

J gene: TRBJ1-5
clone size: -
V gene: TRBV4-1
D gene: -
CDR3 protein: CASSREITGFRNQPQHF
CDR3 DNA: TGCGCCAGCAGCCGAGAAATTACAGGATTTAGGAATCAGCCCCAGCATTTT

J gene: TRBJ2-7
clone size: -
V gene: TRBV18
D gene: TRBD2
CDR3 protein: CASSPPGSGHWSYEQYF
CDR3 DNA: TGTGCCAGCTCACCGCCGGGTAGCGGGCATTGGTCCTACGAGCAGTACTTC

J gene: TRBJ2-7
clone size: once
V gene: TRBV6-5
D gene: TRBD1
CDR3 protein: CASSSPGQGRYEQYF
CDR3 DNA: TGTGCCAGCAGTTCCCCGGGACAGGGGAGGTACGAGCAGTACTTC

J gene: TRBJ2-5
clone size: -
V gene: TRBV27
D gene: TRBD1
CDR3 protein: CASSLRPNLQGYQETQYF
CDR3 DNA: TGTGCCAGCAGTTTACGCCCGAACCTACAGGGGTACCAAGAGACCCAGTACTTC

J gene: TRBJ1-6
clone size: many
V gene: TRBV30
D gene: -
CDR3 protein: CAWSVQGGDGSPLHF
CDR3 DNA: TGTGCCTGGAGTGTCCAAGGAGGGGATGGTTCACCCCTCCACTTT

J gene: TRBJ2-1
clone size: -
V gene: TRBV7-2
D gene: TRBD2
CDR3 protein: CASNLLAGDNEQFF
CDR3 DNA: TGTGCCAGCAACCTACTAGCGGGAGACAATGAGCAGTTCTTC

J gene: TRBJ2-1
clone size: -
V gene: TRBV6-1
D gene: -
CDR3 protein: CASSGYRVVVINEQFF
CDR3 DNA: TGTGCCAGCAGTGGATACAGGGTTGTGGTTATCAATGAGCAGTTCTTC

J gene: TRBJ1-5
clone size: many
V gene: TRBV19
D gene: -
CDR3 protein: CASNMPQLSRNQPQHF
CDR3 DNA: TGTGCCAGTAATATGCCACAACTTAGTCGCAATCAGCCCCAGCATTTT

J gene: TRBJ1-1
clone size: -
V gene: TRBV9
D gene: TRBD1
CDR3 protein: CASSVVAKGDRANTEAFF
CDR3 DNA: TGTGCCAGCAGCGTAGTAGCGAAAGGGGACAGGGCGAACACTGAAGCTTTCTTT

J gene: TRBJ1-2
clone size: -
V gene: TRBV30
D gene: TRBD1
CDR3 protein: CAWSRSSGTGWSF
CDR3 DNA: TGTGCCTGGAGCCGATCTTCCGGGACAGGGTGGTCCTTC

J gene: TRBJ2-7
clone size: -
V gene: TRBV11-2
D gene: TRBD2
CDR3 protein: CASSSKTSGSLFTYEQYF
CDR3 DNA: TGTGCCAGCAGCTCTAAGACTAGCGGGAGCTTGTTTACCTACGAGCAGTACTTC

J gene: TRBJ2-5
clone size: few
V gene: TRBV11-2
D gene: -
CDR3 protein: CASSHDWSTQYF
CDR3 DNA: TGTGCCAGCAGTCACGACTGGTCGACCCAGTACTTC

J gene: TRBJ2-3
clone size: -
V gene: TRBV19
D gene: -
CDR3 protein: CASSSGRDTQYF
CDR3 DNA: TGTGCCAGTAGTTCCGGCCGGGATACGCAGTATTTT

J gene: TRBJ2-7
clone size: -
V gene: TRBV6-5
D gene: TRBD1
CDR3 protein: CASSRQGTSSYEQYF
CDR3 DNA: TGTGCCAGCAGTAGACAGGGGACAAGCTCCTACGAGCAGTACTTC

J gene: TRBJ2-7
clone size: once
V gene: TRBV7-2
D gene: -
CDR3 protein: CASSPDRPSYEQYF
CDR3 DNA: TGTGCCAGCAGCCCAGACAGGCCCTCCTACGAGCAGTACTTC

J gene: TRBJ2-3
clone size: few
V gene: TRBV19
D gene: TRBD2
CDR3 protein: CASTKGLAESTDTQYF
CDR3 DNA: TGTGCCAGTACCAAGGGACTAGCGGAAAGCACAGATACGCAGTATTTT

J gene: TRBJ1-1
clone size: -
V gene: TRBV19
D gene: TRBD1
CDR3 protein: CASSILGRGTEAFF
CDR3 DNA: TGTGCCAGTAGTATATTGGGCAGGGGGACTGAAGCTTTCTTT

J gene: TRBJ1-2
clone size: few
V gene: TRBV7-2
D gene: -
CDR3 protein: CASSPLRNYGYTF
CDR3 DNA: TGTGCCAGCAGTCCCCTGAGGAACTATGGCTACACCTTC

J gene: TRBJ2-7
clone size: few
V gene: TRBV27
D gene: -
CDR3 protein: CASSLSQYEQYF
CDR3 DNA: TGTGCCAGCAGTTTATCGCAGTACGAGCAGTACTTC

J gene: TRBJ2-7
clone size: few
V gene: TRBV2
D gene: -
CDR3 protein: CASSDSGGYEQYF
CDR3 DNA: TGTGCCAGCAGTGACAGTGGAGGGTACGAGCAGTACTTC

J gene: TRBJ2-7
clone size: -
V gene: TRBV6-5
D gene: TRBD1
CDR3 protein: CASSFRQGGYEQYF
CDR3 DNA: TGTGCCAGCAGTTTCAGACAGGGGGGCTACGAGCAGTACTTC

J gene: TRBJ2-7
clone size: -
V gene: TRBV18
D gene: -
CDR3 protein: CASSPPVGSLYEQYF
CDR3 DNA: TGTGCCAGCTCACCACCGGTAGGTTCCCTCTACGAGCAGTACTTC

J gene: TRBJ1-2
clone size: -
V gene: TRBV4-2
D gene: -
CDR3 protein: CATRMERGYTF
CDR3 DNA: TGTGCCACCAGGATGGAGCGTGGCTACACCTTC

J gene: TRBJ2-3
clone size: -
V gene: TRBV30
D gene: -
CDR3 protein: CAWMRRDTQYF
CDR3 DNA: TGTGCCTGGATGCGGAGGGATACGCAGTATTTT

J gene: TRBJ1-2
clone size: -
V gene: TRBV10-3
D gene: -
CDR3 protein: CAISGQLLDGYTF
CDR3 DNA: TGTGCCATCAGTGGTCAGTTACTCGATGGCTACACCTTC

J gene: TRBJ1-5
clone size: -
V gene: TRBV15
D gene: -
CDR3 protein: CATSRDAAGNQPQHF
CDR3 DNA: TGTGCCACCAGCAGGGATGCTGCGGGTAATCAGCCCCAGCATTTT

J gene: TRBJ2-3
clone size: -
V gene: TRBV7-2
D gene: -
CDR3 protein: CASSLGWAGSTDTQYF
CDR3 DNA: TGTGCCAGCAGCTTAGGGTGGGCAGGTAGCACAGATACGCAGTATTTT

J gene: TRBJ1-2
clone size: many
V gene: TRBV30
D gene: -
CDR3 protein: CAWAQGAAGGYTF
CDR3 DNA: TGTGCCTGGGCGCAAGGCGCCGCGGGTGGCTACACCTTC

J gene: TRBJ1-5
clone size: few
V gene: TRBV28
D gene: -
CDR3 protein: CASSLPYQGNQHF
CDR3 DNA: TGTGCCAGCAGTTTACCCTATCAGGGTAACCAGCATTTT

J gene: TRBJ2-1
clone size: -
V gene: TRBV29-1
D gene: TRBD2
CDR3 protein: CSVQRTSDTARFF
CDR3 DNA: TGCAGCGTTCAAAGGACTAGCGACACGGCGCGGTTCTTC

J gene: TRBJ2-7
clone size: few
V gene: TRBV15
D gene: -
CDR3 protein: CATSRDPGTDEQYF
CDR3 DNA: TGTGCCACCAGCAGAGATCCGGGAACCGACGAGCAGTACTTC

J gene: TRBJ2-1
clone size: few
V gene: TRBV5-1
D gene: TRBD2
CDR3 protein: CASSSGTSGTYNEQFF
CDR3 DNA: TGCGCCAGCAGCTCCGGGACTAGCGGGACCTACAATGAGCAGTTCTTC

J gene: TRBJ2-2
clone size: once
V gene: TRBV30
D gene: -
CDR3 protein: CAWSPSRTVAGELFF
CDR3 DNA: TGTGCCTGGAGTCCGTCACGGACCGTGGCTGGGGAGCTGTTTTTT

J gene: TRBJ1-5
clone size: -
V gene: TRBV30
D gene: -
CDR3 protein: CAWRGQGFGNQPQHF
CDR3 DNA: TGTGCCTGGAGGGGCCAGGGTTTCGGCAATCAGCCCCAGCATTTT

J gene: TRBJ2-2
clone size: -
V gene: TRBV11-2
D gene: TRBD2
CDR3 protein: CASSRAASGRRTGELFF
CDR3 DNA: TGTGCCAGCAGCCGCGCTGCTAGCGGGAGACGCACCGGGGAGCTGTTTTTT

J gene: TRBJ2-7
clone size: -
V gene: TRBV10-3
D gene: -
CDR3 protein: CAISESTGTGAYEQYF
CDR3 DNA: TGTGCCATCAGTGAGTCTACCGGGACGGGAGCCTACGAGCAGTACTTC